This TCR beta chain comes out of a study of CD8+ T cells in alopecia areata. For the study at large: The duration of tofacitinib was 6 to 18 months, with 6 months off drug afterward.

Researchers gathered lesional scalp punch biopsies and peripheral blood from patients with alopecia areata. Separation by sorting yielded CD4+ and CD8+ T cells from PBMCs. TCR sequencing used cDNA made by reverse transcription of extracted RNA. The repertoire was sequenced with immunoSEQ multiplex PCR; TCRdb's copy has only in-frame clones and lacks some. Here the sample spans about 250,000 clones, under 70% being singletons. Note on this clone: Its antigen is as yet unknown.

The CDR3 has 14 amino acids. The V gene end was trimmed by 5 bases and the J gene end by 3 bases; junction bases not matched to a gene: 4. Looked up from germline, CDR1 is SQVTM and CDR2 is ANQGSEA. Study results and limitations: Relative to mice, TCR sharing across patients was less clear, a difference possibly HLA-related.

The chain recombines TRBV29-1 with TRBJ2-1; TRBD2 matches at 10 bases. Specimen: CD4+ T cells sorted from blood, collected at week 0. The TCR sequence derives from a human donor with alopecia areata. The CDR3 protein is CSVQASGGYNEQFF. The DNA for the CDR3 is TGCAGCGTTCAGGCTAGCGGGGGCTACAATGAGCAGTTCTTC.